The rows below give T cell receptor beta chains drawn from one sample of a study of OX40 agonist ivuxolimab in advanced cancers. Assay: immunoSEQ multiplex PCR; the TCRdb copy retains only in-frame clones and omits some. The sample shows approximately 37,000 clones, about nine tenths of them seen only once. The material was CD4+ or CD8+ T cells sorted from blood, obtained in a trial of the OX40 agonist ivuxolimab. Source of these receptors: an adult with an advanced solid tumor such as melanoma, head and neck, liver or kidney cancer. Both conserved end residues are part of each CDR3. Each record gives: V gene, D gene, clone size, J gene, CDR3 DNA, CDR3 protein. D genes are given only for firm matches. Clone size, where shown, is once, few, many, or a class for clones that have expanded.

v_gene: TRBV6-6
d_gene: TRBD2
abundance: -
j_gene: TRBJ2-1
CDR3nt: TGTGCCAGCAGTTCCAAATCCGGGACTAGAGAGCAGTTCTTC
CDR3aa: CASSSKSGTREQFF

v_gene: TRBV11-2
d_gene: -
abundance: -
j_gene: TRBJ1-6
CDR3nt: TGTGCCAGCAGCTTAGATCGCGACAGGCTTTCACCCCTCCACTTT
CDR3aa: CASSLDRDRLSPLHF

v_gene: TRBV4-1
d_gene: -
abundance: few
j_gene: TRBJ2-7
CDR3nt: TGTGCCAGCAGCCAAGATTGGAGGAATCCCTACCTTGAGCAGTACTTC
CDR3aa: CASSQDWRNPYLEQYF

v_gene: TRBV6-1
d_gene: -
abundance: -
j_gene: TRBJ2-7
CDR3nt: TGTGCCAGCTTCGCCTACTCCTACGAGCAGTACTTC
CDR3aa: CASFAYSYEQYF

v_gene: TRBV6-5
d_gene: -
abundance: few
j_gene: TRBJ2-6
CDR3nt: TGTGCCAGCAGTCTTACAGGGTCTGGGGCCAACGTCCTGACTTTC
CDR3aa: CASSLTGSGANVLTF

v_gene: TRBV4-1
d_gene: -
abundance: -
j_gene: TRBJ2-2
CDR3nt: TGCGCCAGCAGCCAGCCTCGGGGGGAGCTGTTTTTT
CDR3aa: CASSQPRGELFF

v_gene: TRBV7-9
d_gene: TRBD1
abundance: -
j_gene: TRBJ2-1
CDR3nt: TGTGCCAGCAGCATACCCGGGACAGGGGATCCCTACAATGAGCAGTTCTTC
CDR3aa: CASSIPGTGDPYNEQFF

v_gene: TRBV2
d_gene: -
abundance: -
j_gene: TRBJ1-1
CDR3nt: TGTGCCAGCAGTGTCCAGGGATCGAACACTGAAGCTTTCTTT
CDR3aa: CASSVQGSNTEAFF

v_gene: TRBV7-9
d_gene: -
abundance: -
j_gene: TRBJ1-1
CDR3nt: TGTGCCAGCAGCTTAGCCCAGGGGTTTGAAGCTTTCTTT
CDR3aa: CASSLAQGFEAFF

v_gene: TRBV27
d_gene: TRBD1
abundance: -
j_gene: TRBJ2-6
CDR3nt: TGTGCCAGCAGCCAAGTGACAGGGGCGCCACTCTCTGGGGCCAACGTCCTGACTTTC
CDR3aa: CASSQVTGAPLSGANVLTF

v_gene: TRBV4-1
d_gene: -
abundance: -
j_gene: TRBJ1-1
CDR3nt: TGCGCCAGCAGCCAAGCTATCTCAGGGATGGACACTGAAGCTTTCTTT
CDR3aa: CASSQAISGMDTEAFF

v_gene: TRBV7-2
d_gene: -
abundance: -
j_gene: TRBJ2-3
CDR3nt: TGTGCCAGCAGCTTAGGGGTGACTTACACAGATACGCAGTATTTT
CDR3aa: CASSLGVTYTDTQYF

v_gene: TRBV11-2
d_gene: -
abundance: -
j_gene: TRBJ1-3
CDR3nt: TGTGTCAGCAGCTTAGATCACCAGCGATACTCTGGAAACACCATATATTTT
CDR3aa: CVSSLDHQRYSGNTIYF

v_gene: TRBV5-6
d_gene: -
abundance: -
j_gene: TRBJ2-5
CDR3nt: TGTGCCAGCAGCTTGGCGGTTAGTAAAGAGACCCAGTACTTC
CDR3aa: CASSLAVSKETQYF

v_gene: TRBV11-2
d_gene: -
abundance: once
j_gene: TRBJ2-1
CDR3nt: TGTGCCAGCAGCCCGTCCGTATTCGAGCAGTTCTTC
CDR3aa: CASSPSVFEQFF

v_gene: TRBV10-3
d_gene: TRBD2
abundance: -
j_gene: TRBJ2-1
CDR3nt: TGTGCCATCAGTGGGGAGGGGCGACCGGACAATGAGCAGTTCTTC
CDR3aa: CAISGEGRPDNEQFF

v_gene: TRBV7-6
d_gene: -
abundance: -
j_gene: TRBJ2-7
CDR3nt: TGTGCCAGCAGCTTAGAGCCGGGACTCGGATACGAGCAGTACTTC
CDR3aa: CASSLEPGLGYEQYF

v_gene: TRBV5-4
d_gene: -
abundance: -
j_gene: TRBJ2-4
CDR3nt: TGTGCCAGCAGTTTTAGGGGGAGCCCGGACATTCAGTACTTC
CDR3aa: CASSFRGSPDIQYF

v_gene: TRBV6-5
d_gene: -
abundance: once
j_gene: TRBJ1-5
CDR3nt: TGTGCCAGCAAATCCGGAGATCAGCCCCAGCATTTT
CDR3aa: CASKSGDQPQHF

v_gene: TRBV10-3
d_gene: TRBD2
abundance: -
j_gene: TRBJ2-4
CDR3nt: TGTGCCATCAGTGAGTCGAGCGGGGGGGCCAAAAACATTCAGTACTTC
CDR3aa: CAISESSGGAKNIQYF

v_gene: TRBV19
d_gene: TRBD1
abundance: -
j_gene: TRBJ2-7
CDR3nt: TGTGCCAGTACCCCGGGACAGATGCCTTCCTTCTACGAGCAGTACTTC
CDR3aa: CASTPGQMPSFYEQYF

v_gene: TRBV9
d_gene: -
abundance: few
j_gene: TRBJ1-5
CDR3nt: TGTGCCAGCTCCGCGGGGGACAGCAATCAGCCCCAGCATTTT
CDR3aa: CASSAGDSNQPQHF

v_gene: TRBV6-4
d_gene: -
abundance: -
j_gene: TRBJ1-6
CDR3nt: TGTGCCAGCAGTGACTCGTCCCGGACGTCACCCCTCCACTTT
CDR3aa: CASSDSSRTSPLHF

v_gene: TRBV5-6
d_gene: -
abundance: -
j_gene: TRBJ1-5
CDR3nt: TGTGCCAGCAGCTTCGGGGGAGGACAGCCCCAGCATTTT
CDR3aa: CASSFGGGQPQHF

v_gene: TRBV2
d_gene: -
abundance: -
j_gene: TRBJ1-6
CDR3nt: TGTGCCAGCAGTGAATTATCGGGATCACCCCTCCACTTT
CDR3aa: CASSELSGSPLHF

v_gene: TRBV5-6
d_gene: TRBD2
abundance: -
j_gene: TRBJ2-7
CDR3nt: TGTGCCAGCAGCTTGGGACGGGGGGTTACCCGATACGAGCAGTACTTC
CDR3aa: CASSLGRGVTRYEQYF

v_gene: TRBV2
d_gene: TRBD1
abundance: -
j_gene: TRBJ1-5
CDR3nt: TGTGCCAGCAGTGCATTGGGACAGGGGGGTCAGCCCCAGCATTTT
CDR3aa: CASSALGQGGQPQHF

v_gene: TRBV5-6
d_gene: TRBD1
abundance: -
j_gene: TRBJ1-2
CDR3nt: TGTGCCAGCAGGCTGGGGTCGAGTGGGACAGGCAACTATGGCTACACCTTC
CDR3aa: CASRLGSSGTGNYGYTF

v_gene: TRBV7-2
d_gene: -
abundance: once
j_gene: TRBJ1-6
CDR3nt: TGTGCCAGCATTCTCGGCGTCGAGGCCCGGGGCAATTCACCCCTCCACTTT
CDR3aa: CASILGVEARGNSPLHF

v_gene: TRBV19
d_gene: TRBD2
abundance: -
j_gene: TRBJ2-7
CDR3nt: TGTGCCACCTCTACCGGGGGGGGCTACGAGCAGTACTTC
CDR3aa: CATSTGGGYEQYF

v_gene: TRBV10-3
d_gene: TRBD1
abundance: -
j_gene: TRBJ2-3
CDR3nt: TGTGCCATCAGCCCGGGACAGGAGGGCACAGATACGCAGTATTTT
CDR3aa: CAISPGQEGTDTQYF

v_gene: TRBV2
d_gene: -
abundance: -
j_gene: TRBJ1-1
CDR3nt: TGTGCCAGCAGTGATCTAGGGGGCACTGAAGCTTTCTTT
CDR3aa: CASSDLGGTEAFF

v_gene: TRBV9
d_gene: TRBD2
abundance: -
j_gene: TRBJ2-1
CDR3nt: TGTGCCAGCAGCGGACTAGCGGGAGCCCTCAATGAGCAGTTCTTC
CDR3aa: CASSGLAGALNEQFF

v_gene: TRBV27
d_gene: -
abundance: -
j_gene: TRBJ2-3
CDR3nt: TGTGCCAGCAGGGGGGAGATAGGACTATTGGGGGATGATCTTGATACGCAGTATTTT
CDR3aa: CASRGEIGLLGDDLDTQYF

v_gene: TRBV11-2
d_gene: -
abundance: -
j_gene: TRBJ2-7
CDR3nt: TGTGCCAGCAGCTTAGGTACAGGGCCCTACGAGCAGTACTTC
CDR3aa: CASSLGTGPYEQYF

v_gene: TRBV27
d_gene: TRBD2
abundance: -
j_gene: TRBJ2-1
CDR3nt: TGTGCCAGCAGTTCCCTGGGTAGCGGGCCATCCTACAATGAGCAGTTCTTC
CDR3aa: CASSSLGSGPSYNEQFF

v_gene: TRBV9
d_gene: TRBD1
abundance: -
j_gene: TRBJ1-2
CDR3nt: TGTGCCAGCAGCGTCCCACCGGGACAGGATTATGGCTACACCTTC
CDR3aa: CASSVPPGQDYGYTF